This T cell receptor (beta chain) was obtained from a study of blood T cell repertoires in COVID-19. Whole-study context: Specimens from acute and convalescent COVID-19 originated in the United States, Italy and Spain. Nucleic acid was either cDNA or gDNA, and it came from T cells, B-cell-depleted T cells, or PBMCs.

As originally analysed: Reference gene primer amplification in the assay estimated nucleated cell counts. Generated by immunoSEQ multiplex PCR, the TCRdb table keeps only in-frame clones and is missing some. V, J and clone size derive from that table, while D and trimming were established from the DNA sequence. The table includes some 180,000 clones, about 84% detected once. The CDR3 consists of 15 residues. V shed 8 bases and J 7 bases; nucleotides not matched to a gene: 11. Germline lookup yields CDR1 SEHNR and CDR2 FQNEAQ (reference sequence). This sequence joins TRBV7-9 and TRBJ2-1; 10 positions match TRBD1. Specimen: peripheral blood. The sequence came from a human donor in a cohort sampled during active COVID-19. The CDR3 sequence: CASARPDRGLNEQFF. The CDR3, as DNA: TGTGCCAGCGCCCGTCCGGACAGGGGGTTGAATGAGCAGTTCTTC.